Ten or more counts support the clone carrying this T cell receptor (beta chain). The target antigen is unknown. Sequence at one end of the junction differs from germline and may be a read error. Relying on iRepertoire HTBI primers and Arm-PCR of CDR3 regions, the team built TCR beta libraries. Authors' analysis steps: Segment identification across samples yielded 55 to 65 TRBV and about 14 TRBJ segments. TCRdb fed the multiplex PCR reads into MiXCR, producing one record per CDR3 protein. TCRdb, rather than the study authors, made the V and J calls. The data contain hundreds of thousands of distinct CDR3 sequences, around an eighth of them seen just once; the ten biggest clones take up under 10%. The germline gives CDR1 SNHLY, CDR2 FYNNEI. There are 10 residues in the CDR3. The data derive from a study of regulatory T cells in long-lasting Graves disease. Findings and limits, study-wide: Thyroid tissue went unexamined; only peripheral blood was analyzed.

Time point defined: newly diagnosed GD, antithyroid drugs for less than 3 months. Scientists built the TCR library using RNA that was extracted from PBMCs. The diagnosis of Graves' disease used American Thyroid Association guidelines. This same sample was also taken into another study, of T cells in Graves' hyperthyroidism and ophthalmopathy. In that study: Not enrolled were patients with uncontrolled infection, other autoimmune disease, pregnancy or lactation.

V usage is TRBV2 and J usage is TRBJ1-3; perhaps TRBD1 as D (6 bases). Sequenced material: peripheral blood mononuclear cells (PBMCs), taken at new diagnosis, from a patient treated with antithyroid drugs. The clonotype was recovered from a man aged 25 to 45 with Graves disease. CDR3 sequence: CASSRDTVDF. The CDR3 region has the DNA TGTGCCAGCAGCCGGGACACCGTGGATTTT.